The next 27 T cell receptor beta chains were all read from a single sample in a study of T-cell memory formation after mild COVID-19. In TCRdb, the 5' RACE reads were re-called with MiXCR into one record per CDR3 protein. The repertoire holds 150,000 to 200,000 distinct CDR3 sequences, with around 16% as singletons. Sample: PBMCs or a T cell subset sorted from them (not recorded which). The source of these receptors is an adult woman who had mild COVID-19 (a few samples of this study predate the infection). Cell type and time point are not known.

Of note for this clonotype: One end of the junction fails to match germline, which may point to a read error. The V call is TRBV7-7, the J call TRBJ2-5; TRBD1 matches 10 bases. The CDR3 length is 15 residues. Germline V gives CDR1 SSHAT, CDR2 FNYEAQ (reference sequence). The CDR3 DNA follows: TGTGCTAGCACCCCCGGGACAGGGGCCCAGGAGACCCAGTACTTC. It codes for CASTPGTGAQETQYF.

V and J are TRBV12-3 or TRBV12-4 and TRBJ2-2; D uncertain. Trimming pared 1 base from V and 6 bases from J, leaving 3 bases between. The CDR3 is 12 amino acids. CDR3 loop: CASSLVSGELFF. In DNA form, the CDR3 reads TGTGCCAGCAGTTTAGTCTCCGGGGAGCTGTTTTTT.

This clonotype was found a few times. The chain recombines TRBV7-2 with TRBJ2-5, with D hard to call. Trimming left V 5 bases short and J 2 bases short, with 9 bases between. The germline V gene has CDR1 SGHTA and CDR2 FQGNSA. CDR3 length: 13 amino acids. CDR3 residues: CASSQYTQETQYF. CDR3 coding DNA: TGTGCCAGCAGCCAGTACACTCAAGAGACCCAGTACTTC.

The V gene is TRBV12-3 or TRBV12-4, the J gene TRBJ1-5, with D possibly matching TRBD1 (5 bases). The CDR3 runs 15 residues. Trimming removed 6 bases from V and 1 base from J, with 13 bases in between. For the CDR3, the DNA is TGTGCCAGCAGCGGGGTAACAGGCAGCAATCAGCCCCAGCATTTT. Translation: CASSGVTGSNQPQHF.

The CDR3 DNA reads as TGTGCCAGTTCGGGCGGGGGGAAGGACGAGCAGTACTTC. Amino acid sequence: CASSGGGKDEQYF. This chain uses TRBV7-6 with TRBJ2-7; TRBD2 agrees at 8 bases. J lost 5 bases, V lost 9 bases, and 9 bases had no gene match. CDR1 and CDR2 (germline): SGHVS, FNYEAQ. CDR3 length: 13 amino acids.

The J gene is TRBJ2-1, the V gene TRBV7-6, with no clear D. CDR3 length: 15 amino acids. With 1 base removed from V and 4 bases from J, the gap between germline ends came to 11 bases. Germline CDR1 SGHVS, CDR2 FNYEAQ. CDR3 sequence (DNA): TGTGCCAGCAGCTTAGAATTGGGCAGGTACAATGAGCAGTTCTTC. Its translation is CASSLELGRYNEQFF.

The V call is TRBV5-1, the J call TRBJ2-5; a possible D gene is TRBD2 (6 bases). Germline values: CDR1 SGHRS, CDR2 YFSETQ. This CDR3 is 16 amino acids long. Trimming took 5 bases from V and 10 from J, leaving 27 bases between them. The CDR3 bases are TGCGCCAGCAGTCGTGTAGGAGGGCAGCTCCAAGAGCTCCAGTACTTC. As protein: CASSRVGGQLQELQYF.

J is TRBJ1-1 and V is TRBV12-3 or TRBV12-4; D unclear. The CDR3 totals 19 residues. Trimming shortened V by 5 bases and J by 0 bases, and 25 bases separated the two germline ends. The DNA of the CDR3 is TGTGCCAGCAGTCCCTTTGCGGGAGGGTACGGGTTAATGAACACTGAAGCTTTCTTT. Its translation: CASSPFAGGYGLMNTEAFF.

The chain employs TRBV20-1 and TRBJ1-6; 7 nucleotides agree with TRBD1. The CDR3 runs to 15 residues. From germline, CDR1 is DFQATT and CDR2 SNEGSKA (reference sequence). The V and J ends lost 3 bases and 5 bases, in that order; junction bases with no gene match: 7. The CDR3 coding sequence is TGCAGTGCTAGGTTACAGGGGCAGGATAATTCACCCCTCCACTTT. Residues: CSARLQGQDNSPLHF.

V is TRBV12-3 or TRBV12-4 and J is TRBJ2-5; no firm D call. V was clipped by 0 bases and J by 3 bases, with 11 bases between them. The CDR3 extends over 15 amino acids. CDR3 coding DNA: TGTGCCAGCAGTTTAGCGGGTCAGAAGAAAGAGACCCAGTACTTC. Translation gives CASSLAGQKKETQYF.

The CDR3 DNA follows: TGTGCCAGCAGTTACTACCGGACAGGGAACTATGGCTACACCTTC. Translating it yields CASSYYRTGNYGYTF. The chain recombines TRBV6-5 with TRBJ1-2; 8 bases align to TRBD1. The CDR3 spans 15 residues. Trimming at V came to 1 base and at J to 2 bases, leaving 3 bases not matched to a gene. Germline CDR1 MNHEY, CDR2 SVGAGI.

This clonotype was detected only a few times. The V and J genes are TRBV18 and TRBJ1-2; D unresolved. The germline V gene encodes CDR1 KGHSH and CDR2 LQKENI. The CDR3 loop spans 13 amino acids. Trimming left V 3 bases short and J 3 bases short, with 8 bases between. The CDR3 loop reads CASSPGKDYGYTF. DNA for the CDR3: TGTGCCAGCTCACCTGGGAAGGACTATGGCTACACCTTC.

This clonotype has a handful of counts. The gene calls are TRBV18 and TRBJ2-7; 10 nucleotides line up with TRBD1. The length of the CDR3 is 14 residues. With V trimmed by 2 bases and J by 7 bases, 5 bases remained unmatched. Germline-derived CDR1 and CDR2 are KGHSH and LQKENI. The CDR3 sequence: CASSPTGTGEEQYF. CDR3 coding DNA: TGTGCCAGCTCACCAACCGGGACAGGGGAAGAGCAGTACTTC.

In this sample, this clonotype turned up a few times. The CDR3 DNA reads TGCAGTGCCTGGGGGGCAGAAACCCAAGAGACCCAGTACTTC. This codes for CSAWGAETQETQYF. The chain employs TRBV20-1 and TRBJ2-5, with D perhaps TRBD1 or TRBD2 (6 bases each). Trimming took off 6 bases at V and 1 base at J, with 15 bases between the two ends. CDR1 is DFQATT, CDR2 SNEGSKA, per germline (reference sequence). The CDR3 is 14 amino acids.

The chain recombines TRBV7-8 with TRBJ2-1; 9 bases are shared with TRBD2. CDR1 and CDR2 (germline): SGHVS, FQNEAQ. CDR3 length equals 15 residues. Trimming at V came to 5 bases and at J to 8 bases, leaving 10 bases not matched to a gene. For the CDR3, the DNA is TGTGCCAGCAGCCAATTAGCGGGAGTAGCGGATGAGCAGTTCTTC. Its protein is CASSQLAGVADEQFF. Using reference TRBV7-8 and TRBJ2-1 for the parts outside the CDR3, the full variable domain is GAGVSQSPRYKVAKRGQDVALRCDPISGHVSLFWYQQALGQGPEFLTYFQNEAQLDKSGLPSDRFFAERPEGSVSTLKIQRTQQEDSAVYLCASSQLAGVADEQFFGPGTRLTVL.

This chain links TRBV20-1 with TRBJ2-1, with D uncertain. CDR1 and CDR2 (germline): DFQATT, SNEGSKA (reference sequence). This CDR3 region has 13 residues. The ends were cut back, 6 bases at V and 2 bases at J, with 11 bases in the middle. The CDR3 is CSAQATTYNEQFF. In nucleotides, the CDR3 is TGCAGTGCCCAAGCGACCACCTACAATGAGCAGTTCTTC.

This clonotype was observed a handful of times. The rearrangement uses TRBV2 and TRBJ2-7, with D perhaps TRBD1 (5 bases). V shed 6 bases and J shed 1 base, with 7 bases lying between them. Per the germline V gene, CDR1 is SNHLY and CDR2 is FYNNEI. There are 12 residues in the CDR3. The CDR3 nucleotides are TGTGCCAGCAGGGGGCCTTCCTACGAGCAGTACTTC. Residues: CASRGPSYEQYF.

V is TRBV3-1 and J is TRBJ2-2, with TRBD1 identical over 7 bases. Trimming took 4 bases from V and 0 from J; bases not matched to a gene: 8. Germline CDR1 LGHDT, CDR2 YNNKEL (reference sequence). The CDR3 consists of 17 residues. In DNA form, the CDR3 reads TGTGCCAGCAGCCGCCTCCTTGGGACAGCGAACACCGGGGAGCTGTTTTTT. Protein: CASSRLLGTANTGELFF.

J is TRBJ2-7 and V is TRBV7-2; TRBD2 matches 13 bases. CDR1 is SGHTA and CDR2 is FQGNSA in the germline V gene. With V trimmed by 5 bases and J by 7 bases, 5 bases remained unmatched. The CDR3 contains 14 residues. CDR3 loop: CASSRTSGSREQYF. The CDR3 region has the DNA TGTGCCAGCAGCCGGACTAGCGGGAGCAGAGAGCAGTACTTC. The full variable domain, rest sourced from reference TRBV7-2 and TRBJ2-7, is GAGVSQSPSNKVTEKGKDVELRCDPISGHTALYWYRQSLGQGLEFLIYFQGNSAPDKSGLPSDRFSAERTGGSVSTLTIQRTQQEDSAVYLCASSRTSGSREQYFGPGTRLTVT.

This clonotype was seen a few times. This chain joins TRBV7-9 and TRBJ2-7, with D tentatively TRBD1 (5 bases). The V end was cut by 5 bases, the J end by 3 bases, with 17 bases between. CDR1 and CDR2 from the germline V gene are SEHNR and FQNEAQ (reference sequence). There are 15 residues in the CDR3. The CDR3 bases are TGTGCCAGCAGCCCCAGGGCAGGGTTTCGCTACGAGCAGTACTTC. Its protein is CASSPRAGFRYEQYF.

This clonotype was picked up one time. Sequence at one end of the junction differs from germline and may be a read error. This chain connects TRBV18 to TRBJ1-1; D might be TRBD1 (6 bases). This CDR3 spans 14 amino acids. The germline V gene has CDR1 KGHSH and CDR2 LQKENI. In nucleotides, the CDR3 is TGTGCCAGCACACAGGGTGCCGTGGGCACTGAAGATTTCTTT. Its protein is CASTQGAVGTEDFF.

The V gene is TRBV5-1, the J gene TRBJ1-3; D remains ambiguous. Germline V gene sequence: CDR1 SGHRS, CDR2 YFSETQ. V was shortened by 4 bases and J by 8 bases, with 13 bases between the two germline ends. CDR3 length equals 13 residues. CDR3 bases: TGCGCCAGCAGCCCCGACGGGAGAGACACCATATATTTT. Translated: CASSPDGRDTIYF.

The rearrangement uses TRBV19 and TRBJ2-5, with 7 nucleotides matching TRBD1. The V and J ends lost 7 bases and 5 bases, in that order; junction bases with no gene match: 7. CDR1 LNHDA and CDR2 SQIVND come from the germline V gene (reference sequence). The CDR3 runs 13 residues. This CDR3 reads CASTGTVGETQYF. The CDR3 bases are TGTGCCAGTACCGGGACAGTAGGGGAGACCCAGTACTTC. The variable domain in full, completed from reference TRBV19 and TRBJ2-5, reads DGGITQSPKYLFRKEGQNVTLSCEQNLNHDAMYWYRQDPGQGLRLIYYSQIVNDFQKGDIAEGYSVSREKKESFPLTVTSAQKNPTAFYLCASTGTVGETQYFGPGTRLLVL.

This clonotype has only a few counts. This chain uses TRBV14 with TRBJ2-3; maybe TRBD2 (6 bases). Germline V CDR1 and CDR2: SGHDN, FVKESK. With 3 bases removed from V and 1 base from J, the gap between germline ends came to 14 bases. The CDR3 sequence is 16 residues long. As DNA, the CDR3 is TGTGCCAGCAGCCATGCGGTCGCGGGACGCACAGATACGCAGTATTTT. This codes for CASSHAVAGRTDTQYF.

V is TRBV20-1 and J is TRBJ2-2; tentatively, D is TRBD2 (6 bases). Germline-derived CDR1 and CDR2 are DFQATT and SNEGSKA (reference sequence). The CDR3 runs 13 residues. Trimming shortened V by 4 bases and J by 2 bases, and 8 bases separated the two germline ends. The DNA of the CDR3 is TGCAGTGCTATGGCGGGAAACACCGGGGAGCTGTTTTTT. Its translation is CSAMAGNTGELFF.

This clonotype was observed many times. This rearrangement joins TRBV7-8 to TRBJ2-7; 12 nucleotides align to TRBD2. After removal of 0 bases from V and 8 bases from J, the junction contained 2 bases not matched to a gene. CDR1 is SGHVS, CDR2 FQNEAQ, per germline. The CDR3 is made up of 14 amino acids. The chain's CDR3 is CASSLARTSGKQYF. CDR3 in DNA: TGTGCCAGCAGCTTAGCGCGGACTAGCGGGAAGCAGTACTTC.

The CDR3 loop is CASRPATGTGELFF. The CDR3 DNA sequence: TGTGCCAGCAGACCCGCCACTGGGACCGGGGAGCTGTTTTTT. The rearrangement joins TRBV12-3 or TRBV12-4 to TRBJ2-2; D unclear. V gave up 6 bases and J gave up 5 bases, with 13 bases separating them. The CDR3 extends over 14 amino acids.